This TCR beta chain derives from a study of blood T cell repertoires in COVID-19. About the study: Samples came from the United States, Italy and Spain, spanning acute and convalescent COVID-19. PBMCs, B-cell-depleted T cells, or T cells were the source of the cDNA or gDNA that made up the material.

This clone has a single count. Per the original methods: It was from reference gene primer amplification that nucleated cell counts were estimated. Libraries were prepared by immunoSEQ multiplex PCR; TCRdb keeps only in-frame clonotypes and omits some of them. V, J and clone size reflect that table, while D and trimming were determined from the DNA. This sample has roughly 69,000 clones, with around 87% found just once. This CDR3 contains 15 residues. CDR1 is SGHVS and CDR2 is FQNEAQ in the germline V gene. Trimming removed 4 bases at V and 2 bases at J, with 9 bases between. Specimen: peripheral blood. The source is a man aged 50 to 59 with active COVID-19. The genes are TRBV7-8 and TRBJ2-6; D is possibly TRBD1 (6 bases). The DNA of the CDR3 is TGTGCCAGCAGCTCAGGGGTCCCTGGGGCCAACGTCCTGACTTTC. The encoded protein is CASSSGVPGANVLTF.